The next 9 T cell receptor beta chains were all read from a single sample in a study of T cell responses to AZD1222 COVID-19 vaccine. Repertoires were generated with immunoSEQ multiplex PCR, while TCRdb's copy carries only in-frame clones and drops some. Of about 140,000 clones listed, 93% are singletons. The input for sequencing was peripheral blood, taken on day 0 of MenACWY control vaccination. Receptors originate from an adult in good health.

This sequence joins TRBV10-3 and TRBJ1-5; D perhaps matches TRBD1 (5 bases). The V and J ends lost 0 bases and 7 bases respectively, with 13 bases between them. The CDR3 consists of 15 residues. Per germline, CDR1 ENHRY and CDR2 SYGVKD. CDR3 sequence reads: CAISESGHQEQPQHF. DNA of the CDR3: TGTGCCATCAGTGAGTCGGGGCACCAAGAACAGCCCCAGCATTTT.

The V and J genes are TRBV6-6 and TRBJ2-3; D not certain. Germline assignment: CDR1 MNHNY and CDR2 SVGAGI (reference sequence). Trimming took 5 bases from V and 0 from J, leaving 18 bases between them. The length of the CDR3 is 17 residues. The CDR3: CASSLRLQPASTDTQYF. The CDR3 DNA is TGTGCCAGCAGTCTCAGGCTCCAACCCGCTAGCACAGATACGCAGTATTTT.

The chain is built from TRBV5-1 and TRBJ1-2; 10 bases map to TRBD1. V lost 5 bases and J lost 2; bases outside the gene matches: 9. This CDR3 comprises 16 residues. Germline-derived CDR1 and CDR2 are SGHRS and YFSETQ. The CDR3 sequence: CASSYGRGQGNYGYTF. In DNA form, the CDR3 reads TGCGCCAGCAGTTATGGACGGGGACAGGGGAACTATGGCTACACCTTC.

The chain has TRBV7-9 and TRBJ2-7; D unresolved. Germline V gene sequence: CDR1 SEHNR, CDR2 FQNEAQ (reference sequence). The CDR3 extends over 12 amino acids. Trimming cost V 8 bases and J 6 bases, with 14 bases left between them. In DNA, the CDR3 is TGTGCCAGCTCTACGTGGGCAGGCGAGCAGTACTTC. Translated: CASSTWAGEQYF.

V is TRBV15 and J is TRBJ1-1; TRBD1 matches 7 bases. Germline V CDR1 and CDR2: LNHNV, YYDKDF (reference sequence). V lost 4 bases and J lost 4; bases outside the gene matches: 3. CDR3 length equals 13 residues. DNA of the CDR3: TGTGCCACCAGCAAAGCAGGGGGCACTGAAGCTTTCTTT. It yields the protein CATSKAGGTEAFF.

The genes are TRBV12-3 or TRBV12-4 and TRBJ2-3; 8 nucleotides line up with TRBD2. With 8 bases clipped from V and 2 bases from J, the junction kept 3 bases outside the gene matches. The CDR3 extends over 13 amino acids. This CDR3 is CASCGGITDTQYF. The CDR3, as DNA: TGTGCCAGCTGCGGGGGGATCACAGATACGCAGTATTTT.

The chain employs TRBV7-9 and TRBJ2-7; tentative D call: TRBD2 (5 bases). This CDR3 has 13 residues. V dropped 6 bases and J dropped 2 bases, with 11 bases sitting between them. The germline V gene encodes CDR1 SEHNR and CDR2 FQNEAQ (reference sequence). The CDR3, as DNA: TGTGCCAGCAGGCAAGCGGAAACCTACGAGCAGTACTTC. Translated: CASRQAETYEQYF.

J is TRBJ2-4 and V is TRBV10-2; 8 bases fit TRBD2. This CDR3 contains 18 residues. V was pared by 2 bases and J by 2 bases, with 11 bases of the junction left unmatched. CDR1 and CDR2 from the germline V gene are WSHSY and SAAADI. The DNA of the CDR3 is TGCGCCAGCAGTGAGACGCTGGGGGCGGGAGGCCCCAAAAACATTCAGTACTTC. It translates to CASSETLGAGGPKNIQYF.

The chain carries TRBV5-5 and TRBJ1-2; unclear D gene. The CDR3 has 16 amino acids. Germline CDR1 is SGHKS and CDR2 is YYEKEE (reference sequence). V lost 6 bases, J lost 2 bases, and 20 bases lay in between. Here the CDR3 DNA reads TGTGCCAGCACCCCAACCCCCCTAACAGAGAACTATGGCTACACCTTC. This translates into CASTPTPLTENYGYTF.